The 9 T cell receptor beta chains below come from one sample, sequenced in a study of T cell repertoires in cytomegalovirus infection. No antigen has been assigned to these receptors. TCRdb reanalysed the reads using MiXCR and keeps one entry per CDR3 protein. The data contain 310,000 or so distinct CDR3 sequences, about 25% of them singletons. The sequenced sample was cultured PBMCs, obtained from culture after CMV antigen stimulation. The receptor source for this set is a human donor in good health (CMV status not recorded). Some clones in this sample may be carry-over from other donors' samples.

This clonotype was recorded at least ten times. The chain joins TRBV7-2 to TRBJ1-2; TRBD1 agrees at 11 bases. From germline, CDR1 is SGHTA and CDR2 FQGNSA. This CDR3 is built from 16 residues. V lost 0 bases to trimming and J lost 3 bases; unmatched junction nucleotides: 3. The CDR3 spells CASSLASGQGDYGYTF. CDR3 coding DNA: TGTGCCAGCAGCTTAGCATCGGGACAGGGGGACTATGGCTACACCTTC.

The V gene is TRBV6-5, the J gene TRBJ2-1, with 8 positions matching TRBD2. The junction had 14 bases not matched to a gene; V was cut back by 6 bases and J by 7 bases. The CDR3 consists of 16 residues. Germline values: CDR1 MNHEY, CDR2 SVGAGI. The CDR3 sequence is CASRGTRVAGSNEQFF. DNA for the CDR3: TGTGCCAGCAGGGGAACGAGGGTAGCGGGATCAAATGAGCAGTTCTTC.

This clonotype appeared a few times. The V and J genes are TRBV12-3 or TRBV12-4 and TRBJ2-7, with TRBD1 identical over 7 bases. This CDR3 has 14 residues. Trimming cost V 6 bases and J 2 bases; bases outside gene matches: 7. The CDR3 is CASSSRQGPYEQYF. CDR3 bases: TGTGCCAGCAGCTCTCGACAGGGCCCCTACGAGCAGTACTTC.

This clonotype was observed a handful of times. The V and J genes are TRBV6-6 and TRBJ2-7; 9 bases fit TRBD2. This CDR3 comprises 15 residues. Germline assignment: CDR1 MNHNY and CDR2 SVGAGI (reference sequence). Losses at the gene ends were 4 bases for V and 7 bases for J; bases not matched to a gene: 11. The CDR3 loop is CASSSSSGTMGEQYF. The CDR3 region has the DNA TGTGCCAGCAGTTCGTCTAGCGGGACCATGGGGGAGCAGTACTTC.

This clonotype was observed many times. The CDR3 reads CASSVALAGELFF. The CDR3 DNA sequence: TGTGCCAGCAGCGTAGCTTTGGCCGGGGAGCTGTTTTTT. The chain has TRBV9 and TRBJ2-2; D gene ambiguous. V was cut by 0 bases and J by 6 bases, with 6 bases left in between. Germline assignment: CDR1 SGDLS and CDR2 YYNGEE. The CDR3 contains 13 residues.

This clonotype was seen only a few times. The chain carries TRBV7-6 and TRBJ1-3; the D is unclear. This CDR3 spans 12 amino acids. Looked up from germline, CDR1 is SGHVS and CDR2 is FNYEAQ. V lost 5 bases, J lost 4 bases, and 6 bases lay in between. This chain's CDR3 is CASSREGNTIYF. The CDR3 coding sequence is TGTGCCAGCAGCCGCGAGGGAAACACCATATATTTT. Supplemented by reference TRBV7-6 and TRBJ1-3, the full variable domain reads GAGVSQSPRYKVTKRGQDVALRCDPISGHVSLYWYRQALGQGPEFLTYFNYEAQQDKSGLPNDRFSAERPEGSISTLTIQRTEQRDSAMYRCASSREGNTIYFGEGSWLTVV.

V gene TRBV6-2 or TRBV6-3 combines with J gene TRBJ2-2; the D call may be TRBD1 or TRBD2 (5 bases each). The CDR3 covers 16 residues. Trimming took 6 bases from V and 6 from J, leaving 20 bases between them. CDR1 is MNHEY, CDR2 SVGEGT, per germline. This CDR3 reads CASRLTGPGASGELFF. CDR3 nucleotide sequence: TGTGCCAGCAGGCTGACGGGACCCGGAGCCTCCGGGGAGCTGTTTTTT.

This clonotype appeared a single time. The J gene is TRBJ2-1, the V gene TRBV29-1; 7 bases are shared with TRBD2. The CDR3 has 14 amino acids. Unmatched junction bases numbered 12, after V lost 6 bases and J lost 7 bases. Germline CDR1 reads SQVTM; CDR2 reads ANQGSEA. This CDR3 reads CSVTERGLPNEQFF. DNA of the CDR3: TGCAGCGTAACAGAGCGGGGTCTACCAAATGAGCAGTTCTTC.

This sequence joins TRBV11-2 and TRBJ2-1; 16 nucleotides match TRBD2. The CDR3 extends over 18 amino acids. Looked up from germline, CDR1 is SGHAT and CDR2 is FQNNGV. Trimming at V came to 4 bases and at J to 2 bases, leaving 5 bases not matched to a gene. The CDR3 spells CASSSRGLAGGPYNEQFF. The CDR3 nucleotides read TGTGCCAGCAGCTCACGGGGACTAGCGGGAGGGCCCTACAATGAGCAGTTCTTC.